These 21 T cell receptor beta chains originate from one sample sequenced in a study of molecular identifiers for immune sequencing clone quantification (dated by TCRdb to 2016 to 2019). The method behind the library was PCR. The reads were generated on an Illumina HiSeq 4000. TCRdb reanalyzed the raw reads on its own, using fastp at Q25 for trimming and MiXCR for clone calling, and kept in-frame beta chains. Rows with one shared CDR3 protein collapse into an entry with the most common genes and DNA. In all, the sample holds about 70,000 distinct CDR3 sequences, and about a sixth of those were seen once. About 1.5% of the sample rests with the top ten. What was sequenced was naive CD8+ T cells from blood, with Jurkat cell RNA spiked in. The sample's cell subset or site, from its label and the paper: FACS-sorted CD8+CD4-CCR7+CD45RA+ naive T cells. These receptors originate from a human donor in good health. Some libraries in this study had Jurkat cell RNA spiked in.

This clonotype was observed a handful of times. This rearrangement joins TRBV20-1 to TRBJ2-7; possibly TRBD2 for D (6 bases). V lost 4 bases and J 5 bases, leaving 18 bases between the germline ends. The CDR3 length is 14 residues. Germline values: CDR1 DFQATT, CDR2 SNEGSKA (reference sequence). CDR3 residues: CSANSAGSLHEQYF. The CDR3 region has the DNA TGCAGTGCTAACTCTGCGGGGTCGCTTCACGAGCAGTACTTC.

This clonotype was observed many times. The DNA for the CDR3 is TGTGCCAGCAGCTTTTCATACGGGAGATTAGCAGATACGCAGTATTTT. Translation gives CASSFSYGRLADTQYF. This chain joins TRBV11-2 and TRBJ2-3, with D maybe TRBD2 (6 bases). Germline loops: CDR1 SGHAT, CDR2 FQNNGV. V was trimmed by 3 bases and J by 4 bases, leaving 17 bases between them. The CDR3 runs to 16 residues.

This clonotype was counted once. This likely comes from a read error, as the CDR3 has no conserved phenylalanine or tryptophan at its end. The chain uses TRBV12-3 or TRBV12-4 and TRBJ2-3, with 8 positions matching TRBD1. The CDR3 contains 15 residues. V lost 5 bases, J lost 3 bases, and 7 bases stayed unmatched. DNA of the CDR3: TGTGCCAGCAGTGATCCGGGACAGGCGACAGATACGCAGTATTAT. Translation: CASSDPGQATDTQYY.

This clonotype was counted many times. The V call is TRBV7-2, the J call TRBJ2-7; D is undetermined. The CDR3 has 15 residues. CDR1 is SGHTA, CDR2 FQGNSA, per germline. V lost 3 bases, J lost 2 bases, and 14 bases lay in between. The chain's CDR3 is CASSFLLDDTYEQYF. The CDR3, as DNA: TGTGCCAGCAGCTTTCTCCTAGATGATACCTACGAGCAGTACTTC.

V and J are TRBV27 and TRBJ2-2; the D is unclear. Germline V CDR1 and CDR2: MNHEY, SMNVEV (reference sequence). The germline V and J ends were trimmed by 6 bases and 9 bases, with 11 bases remaining between them. CDR3 length: 12 residues. CDR3 in DNA: TGTGCCAGCAGCTTAAACCGGAGGGAGCTGTTTTTT. Its translation is CASSLNRRELFF.

In nucleotides, the CDR3 is TGTGCCAGCAGTTGGGAAGCGAATCAAGAGACCCAGTACTTC. As protein: CASSWEANQETQYF. The V call is TRBV27, the J call TRBJ2-5, with D uncertain. V was clipped by 4 bases and J by 2 bases, with 11 bases between them. The CDR3 loop spans 14 amino acids. Germline CDR1 MNHEY, CDR2 SMNVEV (reference sequence).

V gene TRBV5-6 combines with J gene TRBJ1-3; D is possibly TRBD1 (5 bases). The germline V and J ends were trimmed by 2 bases and 8 bases, with 11 bases remaining between them. There are 13 residues in the CDR3. The germline gives CDR1 SGHDT, CDR2 YYEEEE. In DNA form, the CDR3 reads TGTGCCAGCAGCTTAGGGGTTGCGGACACCATATATTTT. It codes for CASSLGVADTIYF.

In the case of this clonotype: This may come from a read error, since a much larger clone is one base off. Since the CDR3 does not end with the conserved phenylalanine or tryptophan, this likely comes from a read error. The chain recombines TRBV10-3 with TRBJ2-7, with D hard to call. Germline CDR1 reads ENHRY; CDR2 reads SYGVKD. Trimming shortened V by 2 bases and J by 4 bases, and 6 bases separated the two germline ends. This CDR3 region has 12 residues. In DNA, the CDR3 is TGTGCCATCAGTGAGGACTGGTACGAGCAGTACCTC. Translation: CAISEDWYEQYL.

This clonotype showed up just a few times. A much larger clone differs by one base, so this may be a read error. CDR3 nucleotide sequence: TGCAGCACGATGGACAGGGGAGTTGGGTCGCAAGAGACCCAGTACTTC. Its protein product is CSTMDRGVGSQETQYF. V is TRBV29-1 and J is TRBJ2-5, with 9 bases matching TRBD1. This CDR3 region has 16 residues. The ends lost 8 bases at V and 2 bases at J; junction bases unmatched: 15. Germline V lookup: CDR1 SQVTM, CDR2 ANQGSEA.

Ten or more counts support this clonotype. The chain joins TRBV7-8 to TRBJ2-1, with D perhaps given as TRBD1 or TRBD2 (6 bases each). CDR1 SGHVS and CDR2 FQNEAQ come from the germline V gene. The CDR3 extends over 15 amino acids. Trimming cost V 4 bases and J 3 bases, with 13 bases left between them. The CDR3 DNA reads as TGTGCCAGCAGCTCAGTCGGGGGCGGCTACAATGAGCAGTTCTTC. It translates to CASSSVGGGYNEQFF.

The chain combines TRBV7-9 with TRBJ2-1; 11 nucleotides agree with TRBD1. This CDR3 is 15 amino acids long. V dropped 4 bases and J dropped 2; count of bases not matched to a gene: 1. Germline CDR1 and CDR2: SEHNR and FQNEAQ (reference sequence). The CDR3 here is CASSSGQGAYNEQFF. CDR3 nucleotide sequence: TGTGCCAGCAGCTCGGGACAGGGGGCCTACAATGAGCAGTTCTTC.

This clonotype was observed many times. This sequence joins TRBV6-2 or TRBV6-3 and TRBJ2-7, with D uncertain. Germline loops: CDR1 MNHEY, CDR2 SVGEGT. The V end lost 2 bases, the J end lost 6 bases, and 5 bases lay between the germline ends. This CDR3 is built from 11 residues. CDR3 amino acids: CASSYGFEQYF. Here the CDR3 DNA reads TGTGCCAGCAGTTACGGTTTCGAGCAGTACTTC.

This clonotype is judged medium-sized (0.01 to 0.1%). The chain combines TRBV10-3 with TRBJ2-3, with 8 bases matching TRBD2. V lost 4 bases, J lost 2 bases, and 8 bases stayed unmatched. Germline V CDR1 and CDR2: ENHRY, SYGVKD. CDR3 length equals 16 residues. The CDR3 region has the DNA TGTGCCATCAGTGGGGCCACTAGCGGCCCCACAGATACGCAGTATTTT. It codes for CAISGATSGPTDTQYF.

In this sample, this clonotype turned up a few times. The chain is built from TRBV27 and TRBJ2-1, with TRBD2 matching 11 bases. Germline-derived CDR1 and CDR2 are MNHEY and SMNVEV (reference sequence). V dropped 5 bases and J dropped 9; count of bases not matched to a gene: 6. The CDR3 sequence is 14 residues long. CDR3 sequence: CASSPGLAVGEQFF. The CDR3 DNA reads TGTGCCAGCAGTCCGGGACTAGCGGTAGGTGAGCAGTTCTTC.

The table lists this clonotype with many counts. The chain employs TRBV29-1 and TRBJ1-5; D call uncertain. V lost 0 bases and J 0 bases, leaving 12 bases between the germline ends. Germline assignment: CDR1 SQVTM and CDR2 ANQGSEA. This CDR3 has 16 residues. CDR3: CSVEDGGEDSNQPQHF. CDR3 nucleotides: TGCAGCGTTGAAGATGGCGGCGAGGATAGCAATCAGCCCCAGCATTTT.

Regarding this clonotype: This could be a read error, since a much larger clone is one nucleotide away. The chain is built from TRBV28 and TRBJ1-5; 7 bases are a match to TRBD1. V lost 6 bases, J lost 2 bases, and 10 bases stayed unmatched. The CDR3 runs 16 residues. CDR1 is MDHEN and CDR2 is SYDVKM in the germline V gene. In DNA, the CDR3 is TGTGCCAGCAGACCACCGGGACAGTCGGGCAATCAGCCCCAGCATTTT. Translation gives CASRPPGQSGNQPQHF.

To note about this clonotype: A much larger clone lies one base from this, so it may be a read error. The gene calls are TRBV10-3 and TRBJ2-7; D is perhaps TRBD1 (6 bases). CDR1 is ENHRY and CDR2 is SYGVKD in the germline V gene. The CDR3 totals 13 residues. Written as DNA, the CDR3 is TGTGCCATCAGTGAGTACCGGGACAACGAGCGGTACTTC. Translating gives CAISEYRDNERYF.

With regard to this clonotype: This clone may be a read error of a much larger clone one base away. The rearrangement uses TRBV2 and TRBJ2-4; D call uncertain. Germline V gives CDR1 SNHLY, CDR2 FYNNEI. V lost 5 bases and J 0 bases, leaving 8 bases between the germline ends. CDR3 length: 14 residues. This chain's CDR3 is CASSKKVAKNIQYF. The DNA of the CDR3 is TGTGCCAGCAGTAAAAAGGTAGCCAAAAACATTCAGTACTTC.

There are many counts of this clonotype. The CDR3 sequence: CASSESPLISDTQYF. Written as DNA, the CDR3 is TGCGCCAGCAGTGAGTCGCCTTTGATTTCAGATACGCAGTATTTT. The genes are TRBV10-1 and TRBJ2-3; D not certain. CDR3 length: 15 amino acids. Trimming shortened V by 0 bases and J by 4 bases, and 11 bases separated the two germline ends. The germline gives CDR1 WNHNN, CDR2 SYGVQD (reference sequence).

Ten or more counts support this clonotype. The chain joins TRBV29-1 to TRBJ1-1, with D possibly matching TRBD1 (6 bases). The CDR3 spans 14 residues. Germline CDR1 and CDR2: SQVTM and ANQGSEA. Trimming pared 4 bases from V and 1 base from J, leaving 13 bases between. CDR3 in amino acids: CSVGPGQTNTEAFF. CDR3 in DNA: TGCAGCGTTGGACCTGGACAGACGAACACTGAAGCTTTCTTT. The whole variable domain, filled in from reference TRBV29-1 and TRBJ1-1, reads SAVISQKPSRDICQRGTSLTIQCQVDSQVTMMFWYRQQPGQSLTLIATANQGSEATYESGFVIDKFPISRPNLTFSTLTVSNMSPEDSSIYLCSVGPGQTNTEAFFGQGTRLTVV.

This clonotype was counted many times. J is TRBJ2-1 and V is TRBV6-4; the match to TRBD2 covers 13 bases. The V gene's germline CDR1 is MRHNA and CDR2 SNTAGT. V shed 3 bases, J shed 8 bases, and the junction held 13 bases outside the gene matches. This CDR3 spans 18 amino acids. CDR3 DNA: TGTGCCAGCAGTGAGGCTTTCTTACTAGCGGGAGGGCCGGATGAGCAGTTCTTC. Its protein is CASSEAFLLAGGPDEQFF.